These 22 T cell receptor beta chains originate from one sample sequenced in a study of blood T cell repertoires in COVID-19. Some clones are missing from TCRdb's copy, which holds only in-frame ones; the method was immunoSEQ multiplex PCR. The top ten clones hold 4.5% to 5.5% of a sample with about 38,000 clones, around 85% of them seen once. Sequencing was performed on peripheral blood. The origin of the receptors is a man between 45 and 60 years old with active COVID-19.

The V call is TRBV18, the J call TRBJ2-1; a weak D match, TRBD1 (6 bases). V was clipped by 5 bases and J by 4 bases, with 12 bases between them. The germline V gene has CDR1 KGHSH and CDR2 LQKENI. The CDR3 is 14 amino acids. CDR3 region: CASSVRDKYNEQFF. The CDR3 nucleotides are TGTGCCAGCTCAGTCCGGGACAAATACAATGAGCAGTTCTTC. Full variable domain (remainder filled in from reference TRBV18 and TRBJ2-1): NAGVMQNPRHLVRRRGQEARLRCSPMKGHSHVYWYRQLPEEGLKFMVYLQKENIIDESGMPKERFSAEFPKEGPSILRIQQVVRGDSAAYFCASSVRDKYNEQFFGPGTRLTVL.

The rearrangement links TRBV6-5 to TRBJ1-2, with TRBD1 identical over 9 bases. CDR1 and CDR2 from the germline V gene are MNHEY and SVGAGI. V trimming: 8 bases; J trimming: 8 bases; junction bases outside the gene matches: 6. The CDR3 contains 12 residues. DNA of the CDR3: TGTGCCAGCGAAACAGGGGGCTTGGGCTACACCTTC. As protein: CASETGGLGYTF.

This chain uses TRBV27 with TRBJ2-5; a possible D gene is TRBD2 (6 bases). V dropped 3 bases and J dropped 7 bases, with 12 bases sitting between them. The germline V gene has CDR1 MNHEY and CDR2 SMNVEV (reference sequence). This CDR3 is 13 amino acids long. The CDR3 protein is CASSFNRGGTQYF. The CDR3 nucleotides read TGTGCCAGCAGTTTTAATAGGGGAGGGACCCAGTACTTC.

This clone was picked up one time. The chain links TRBV7-8 to TRBJ1-1, with a weak D call TRBD1 (5 bases). Germline V gene lookup returns CDR1 SGHVS and CDR2 FQNEAQ. The V and J ends lost 4 bases and 11 bases respectively, with 23 bases between them. This CDR3 is 15 amino acids long. CDR3 in DNA: TGTGCCAGCAGCTCCCGACCGGAGCAGGGCCCTTCGGCTTTCTTT. It specifies CASSSRPEQGPSAFF.

The chain has TRBV19 and TRBJ2-6; D might be TRBD1 (6 bases). Trimming removed 2 bases at V and 4 bases at J, with 9 bases between. The CDR3 is 15 residues long. CDR1 and CDR2 (germline): LNHDA, SQIVND (reference sequence). Written as DNA, the CDR3 is TGTGCCAGTAGTATACAGGGGTCCGGGGCCAACGTCCTGACTTTC. This translates into CASSIQGSGANVLTF. Full variable domain (rest looked up from reference TRBV19 and TRBJ2-6): DGGITQSPKYLFRKEGQNVTLSCEQNLNHDAMYWYRQDPGQGLRLIYYSQIVNDFQKGDIAEGYSVSREKKESFPLTVTSAQKNPTAFYLCASSIQGSGANVLTFGAGSRLTVL.

V usage is TRBV5-4 and J usage is TRBJ1-4, with D possibly matching TRBD1 (5 bases). Germline V gene lookup returns CDR1 SGHNT and CDR2 YYREEE (reference sequence). The CDR3 extends over 14 amino acids. V lost 7 bases and J 0 bases, leaving 10 bases between the germline ends. The CDR3 DNA reads TGTGCCAGCGGAAGGGGTGCAACTAATGAAAAACTGTTTTTT. As protein: CASGRGATNEKLFF. Full variable domain (remainder filled in from reference TRBV5-4 and TRBJ1-4): ETGVTQSPTHLIKTRGQQVTLRCSSQSGHNTVSWYQQALGQGPQFIFQYYREEENGRGNFPPRFSGLQFPNYSSELNVNALELDDSALYLCASGRGATNEKLFFGSGTQLSVL.

This clone was picked up a small number of times. The J gene is TRBJ2-7, the V gene TRBV5-4; a possible D gene is TRBD1 (5 bases). The CDR3 is 13 residues long. Between the trimmed V and J ends, which lost 0 bases and 4 bases, there was a span of 8 bases. Germline V CDR1 and CDR2: SGHNT, YYREEE (reference sequence). CDR3 loop: CASSLEGLYEQYF. The CDR3 DNA is TGTGCCAGCAGCTTGGAGGGGCTGTACGAGCAGTACTTC.

This clone occurred a few times. The V and J genes are TRBV4-1 and TRBJ1-3; D is ambiguous. Trimming left V 1 base short and J 7 bases short, with 14 bases between. CDR1 is MGHRA and CDR2 is YSYEKL in the germline V gene. The CDR3 loop spans 15 amino acids. DNA for the CDR3: TGCGCCAGCAGCCAAGCGTATTCCTTCGGTAACACCATATATTTT. This encodes CASSQAYSFGNTIYF.

The V gene is TRBV27, the J gene TRBJ1-2; TRBD1 is a possible D gene (5 bases). V shed 1 base and J shed 6 bases, with 9 bases lying between them. Per the germline V gene, CDR1 is MNHEY and CDR2 is SMNVEV (reference sequence). The CDR3 has 13 residues. The CDR3 coding sequence is TGTGCCAGCAGTTTATGGGGGGGAAATGGCTACACCTTC. It translates to CASSLWGGNGYTF.

This clone has just a few counts. The chain couples TRBV7-5 to TRBJ2-4; TRBD2 was called by the table and not checked on the DNA. TRBV7-5 is a recognized pseudogene. The CDR3 is made up of 15 amino acids. As DNA, the CDR3 is TGTGTCAGAAGCTTCCAACGGGGGTTGATAAACATTCAGTACTTC. Translated: CVRSFQRGLINIQYF.

This clone was observed once. The DNA for the CDR3 is TGCGCCAGCAGCTTTGACACCTATAATTCACCCCTCCACTTT. Translating gives CASSFDTYNSPLHF. The rearrangement links TRBV5-1 to TRBJ1-6; D uncertain. The CDR3 consists of 14 residues. V was cut by 2 bases and J by 2 bases, with 5 bases left in between. Germline lookup yields CDR1 SGHRS and CDR2 YFSETQ.

The rearrangement uses TRBV10-1 and TRBJ2-3; TRBD2 matches at 7 bases. V was clipped by 2 bases and J by 3 bases; unmatched bases: 5. Germline V CDR1 and CDR2: WNHNN, SYGVQD (reference sequence). This CDR3 is 15 amino acids long. The DNA of the CDR3 is TGCGCCAGCAGTGAGAGCGGGGTGGCTACAGATACGCAGTATTTT. Protein: CASSESGVATDTQYF.

The rearrangement joins TRBV2 to TRBJ1-5; tentative D call: TRBD1 (5 bases). CDR3 length: 18 residues. CDR1 and CDR2 (germline): SNHLY, FYNNEI. Trimming removed 4 bases from V and 1 base from J, with 20 bases in between. CDR3 amino acids: CASSALQGISASNQPQHF. CDR3 in DNA: TGTGCCAGCAGTGCGTTGCAGGGTATATCGGCGAGCAATCAGCCCCAGCATTTT.

The CDR3 loop reads CASSYRRGSSWGYTF. CDR3 in DNA: TGTGCCAGCAGTTACAGGCGGGGTTCATCGTGGGGCTACACCTTC. The genes are TRBV6-5 and TRBJ1-2; D not certain. The length of the CDR3 is 15 residues. Trimming left V 2 bases short and J 8 bases short, with 18 bases between. Germline V gene lookup returns CDR1 MNHEY and CDR2 SVGAGI.

The chain links TRBV7-2 to TRBJ2-5; perhaps TRBD1 as D (5 bases). V lost 7 bases and J 5 bases, leaving 14 bases between the germline ends. The CDR3 has 13 amino acids. The V gene's germline CDR1 is SGHTA and CDR2 FQGNSA. The CDR3 bases are TGTGCCAGCACTAAAGGGGATCGGGAGACCCAGTACTTC. Amino acid sequence: CASTKGDRETQYF.

This clone was seen only once. The chain joins TRBV6-6 to TRBJ2-2, with D possibly matching TRBD1 (5 bases). Trimming removed 7 bases from V and 2 bases from J, with 14 bases in between. The germline V gene has CDR1 MNHNY and CDR2 SVGAGI (reference sequence). The CDR3 covers 15 residues. This CDR3 is CASTLGQGNTGELFF. CDR3 sequence (DNA): TGTGCCAGCACCCTGGGTCAGGGAAACACCGGGGAGCTGTTTTTT.

The rearrangement uses TRBV29-1 and TRBJ2-1, with no clear D. The CDR3 sequence is 13 residues long. From germline, CDR1 is SQVTM and CDR2 ANQGSEA. V shed 0 bases and J shed 5 bases, with 8 bases lying between them. CDR3 sequence reads: CSVEDPKNNEQFF. CDR3 nucleotides: TGCAGCGTTGAAGACCCAAAAAACAATGAGCAGTTCTTC.

This sequence joins TRBV27 and TRBJ2-6; a weak D match, TRBD2 (5 bases). Trimming removed 7 bases from V and 4 bases from J, with 26 bases in between. This CDR3 has 19 amino acids. Germline loops: CDR1 MNHEY, CDR2 SMNVEV (reference sequence). The CDR3 DNA sequence: TGTGCCAGCACCCGCCGTGACGCGGGTTTTGTTGGGGGGGCCAACGTCCTGACTTTC. Translating gives CASTRRDAGFVGGANVLTF.

This chain uses TRBV13 with TRBJ2-1; no firm D call. The germline CDR1 and CDR2 sequences are PRHDT and FYEKMQ (reference sequence). Trimming pared 3 bases from V and 7 bases from J, leaving 7 bases between. This CDR3 contains 12 residues. This CDR3 is CASSFYQNEQFF. In nucleotides, the CDR3 is TGTGCCAGCAGCTTCTATCAAAATGAGCAGTTCTTC.

This chain connects TRBV2 to TRBJ1-2; D uncertain. The CDR3 is 14 amino acids. V lost 3 bases and J lost 4, with 12 bases in between. Germline V gene lookup returns CDR1 SNHLY and CDR2 FYNNEI. CDR3 sequence: CASSEPGSTYGYTF. The CDR3 nucleotides are TGTGCCAGCAGTGAGCCGGGAAGCACCTATGGCTACACCTTC. The full variable domain, completed using reference TRBV2 and TRBJ1-2, is EPEVTQTPSHQVTQMGQEVILRCVPISNHLYFYWYRQILGQKVEFLVSFYNNEISEKSEIFDDQFSVERPDGSNFTLKIRSTKLEDSAMYFCASSEPGSTYGYTFGSGTRLTVV.

The table lists this clone with a few counts. CDR3 protein: CASSQGLGVRTDTQYF. For the CDR3, the DNA is TGTGCCAGCAGCCAAGGGCTAGGGGTTCGGACAGATACGCAGTATTTT. This chain joins TRBV3-1 (or the pseudogene TRBV3-2) and TRBJ2-3; weak D call: TRBD1 (5 bases). CDR1 and CDR2 from the germline V gene are LGHDT and YNNKEL (reference sequence). The CDR3 is 16 residues long. V shed 1 base and J shed 3 bases, with 14 bases lying between them.

The chain couples TRBV27 to TRBJ1-2; 8 bases are shared with TRBD1. The CDR3 is 15 residues long. V dropped 2 bases and J dropped 2; count of bases not matched to a gene: 4. The germline CDR1 and CDR2 sequences are MNHEY and SMNVEV (reference sequence). The CDR3 bases are TGTGCCAGCAGTTTAAGGGACAGGTCCAACTATGGCTACACCTTC. This translates into CASSLRDRSNYGYTF.